This passage covers 27 T cell receptor beta chains from one sample sequenced in a study of shared clonotypes between healthy human individuals (dated by TCRdb to 2020 to 2022). The library came from the immunoSEQ multiplex PCR assay. In TCRdb, the immuneACCESS table is reduced to in-frame sequences with V and J assigned. These tables do not hold every clone; where another copy was compared, an unresolved V gene accounts for under half, and the others remain unexplained. Across this sample there are 2 million to 2.5 million clones, with more than 90% seen only once. Of the sample, 0.1% to 0.15% falls within the top ten clones. Sequencing input: naive CD4+ T cells sorted from blood. What the cell subset or site label conveys for this sample: CD45RA+ positively selected. The receptor source for this set is a man between 18 and 35 years old in good health.

With respect to this clone: Other DNA sequences from this sample encode an identical CDR3 as well. The chain links TRBV5-1 to TRBJ1-2; no clear D gene. The germline CDR1 and CDR2 sequences are SGHRS and YFSETQ. The CDR3 loop spans 13 amino acids. The V end was cut by 4 bases, the J end by 2 bases, with 9 bases between. This CDR3 reads CASSPTVNYGYTF. In DNA, the CDR3 is TGCGCCAGCAGCCCGACCGTAAACTATGGCTACACCTTC.

The gene calls are TRBV27 and TRBJ2-1; TRBD1 aligns across 7 bases. The CDR3 runs to 12 residues. The V segment lost 7 bases and the J segment 9 bases; nucleotides outside the gene matches: 6. Germline CDR1 is MNHEY and CDR2 is SMNVEV (reference sequence). DNA for the CDR3: TGTGCCAGCACCACACAGGGGAGTGAGCAGTTCTTC. This sequence encodes CASTTQGSEQFF.

The J gene is TRBJ2-1, the V gene TRBV9, with 10 bases fitting TRBD1. Germline lookup yields CDR1 SGDLS and CDR2 YYNGEE. V lost 0 bases, J lost 7 bases, and 4 bases stayed unmatched. The CDR3 extends over 15 amino acids. In DNA, the CDR3 is TGTGCCAGCAGCGTAGAGGACAGGGGGACGAATGAGCAGTTCTTC. Its protein is CASSVEDRGTNEQFF.

This chain links TRBV15 with TRBJ1-1; D remains ambiguous. Germline V gene sequence: CDR1 LNHNV, CDR2 YYDKDF (reference sequence). V was shortened by 6 bases and J by 1 base, with 12 bases between the two germline ends. This CDR3 spans 14 amino acids. This CDR3 is CATRPPGKNTEAFF. CDR3 bases: TGTGCCACCAGACCGCCAGGCAAGAACACTGAAGCTTTCTTT.

This clone occurred once. The same CDR3 is also encoded by other DNA sequences in this sample. The CDR3 is CASSESGRTEAFF. In nucleotides, the CDR3 is TGCGCCAGCAGTGAGTCAGGAAGAACTGAAGCTTTCTTT. The V and J genes are TRBV10-1 and TRBJ1-1, with no clear D. The germline V gene has CDR1 WNHNN and CDR2 SYGVQD (reference sequence). There are 13 residues in the CDR3. The germline V and J ends were trimmed by 0 bases and 5 bases, with 7 bases remaining between them.

The chain recombines TRBV7-2 with TRBJ2-7; 11 bases are shared with TRBD1. The length of the CDR3 is 15 residues. Trimming cost V 4 bases and J 3 bases; bases outside gene matches: 5. CDR1 and CDR2 from the germline V gene are SGHTA and FQGNSA. The CDR3 nucleotides read TGTGCCAGCAGCTCAGGGGACAGGGGGTTCTACGAGCAGTACTTC. Amino acid sequence: CASSSGDRGFYEQYF.

DNA of the CDR3: TGTGCCAGCAGTGAGACCCCCGGGGTCGGCGAGCAGTACTTC. Its translation is CASSETPGVGEQYF. The chain combines TRBV6-1 with TRBJ2-7; a weak D match, TRBD2 (5 bases). Germline V CDR1 and CDR2: MNHNS, SASEGT. This CDR3 is built from 14 residues. V lost 3 bases to trimming and J lost 6 bases, with 15 bases between them.

This clone is a singleton in its sample. This sequence joins TRBV25-1 and TRBJ1-5; D may be TRBD1 (5 bases). Germline V CDR1 and CDR2: MGHDK, SYGVNS. Trimming shortened V by 1 base and J by 0 bases, and 16 bases separated the two germline ends. This CDR3 region has 18 residues. The CDR3 is CASSEWGSGRYSNQPQHF. The CDR3 coding sequence is TGTGCCAGCAGTGAATGGGGCTCAGGGCGGTATAGCAATCAGCCCCAGCATTTT.

The V call is TRBV7-9, the J call TRBJ1-4; no clear D gene. V gave up 5 bases and J gave up 1 base, with 11 bases separating them. CDR3 length: 15 residues. Germline CDR1 reads SEHNR; CDR2 reads FQNEAQ (reference sequence). CDR3 coding DNA: TGTGCCAGCAGCCTCAGTAGAGGAACTAATGAAAAACTGTTTTTT. It specifies CASSLSRGTNEKLFF.

This chain links TRBV6-1 with TRBJ1-6; D gene ambiguous. CDR1 and CDR2 (germline): MNHNS, SASEGT. Between the trimmed V and J ends, which lost 0 bases and 7 bases, there was a span of 10 bases. The CDR3 spans 15 residues. The CDR3 reads CASSEATPSNSPLHF. CDR3 coding DNA: TGTGCCAGCAGTGAAGCAACTCCAAGCAATTCACCCCTCCACTTT.

The V gene is TRBV7-2, the J gene TRBJ2-3; 8 bases are a match to TRBD2. The CDR3 length is 13 residues. V was pared by 7 bases and J by 6 bases, with 6 bases of the junction left unmatched. The germline gives CDR1 SGHTA, CDR2 FQGNSA. The CDR3: CASTPRGGDTQYF. DNA of the CDR3: TGTGCCAGCACCCCCCGGGGGGGGGATACGCAGTATTTT. Complete variable domain (other parts from reference TRBV7-2 and TRBJ2-3): GAGVSQSPSNKVTEKGKDVELRCDPISGHTALYWYRQSLGQGLEFLIYFQGNSAPDKSGLPSDRFSAERTGGSVSTLTIQRTQQEDSAVYLCASTPRGGDTQYFGPGTRLTVL.

The gene calls are TRBV6-1 and TRBJ1-6; D is ambiguous. With 6 bases removed from V and 3 bases from J, the gap between germline ends came to 9 bases. CDR1 MNHNS and CDR2 SASEGT come from the germline V gene. The CDR3 covers 14 residues. The CDR3 here is CASSQQLYNSPLHF. The DNA of the CDR3 is TGTGCCAGCAGCCAACAGCTCTATAATTCACCCCTCCACTTT.

V and J are TRBV5-6 and TRBJ1-2, with TRBD1 matching 9 bases. V trimming: 4 bases; J trimming: 5 bases; junction bases outside the gene matches: 3. CDR1 is SGHDT, CDR2 YYEEEE, per germline. The CDR3 has 13 amino acids. The CDR3 loop is CASSRTGVYGYTF. The CDR3 DNA reads TGTGCCAGCAGCCGGACAGGGGTTTATGGCTACACCTTC.

V usage is TRBV11-2 and J usage is TRBJ2-7; D not certain. The germline V gene has CDR1 SGHAT and CDR2 FQNNGV. The CDR3 contains 15 residues. Trimming cost V 5 bases and J 6 bases, with 20 bases left between them. The CDR3: CASSQSIGFRSEQYF. The CDR3 DNA is TGTGCCAGCAGCCAGTCGATAGGGTTTCGGAGCGAGCAGTACTTC.

This clone was seen only a few times. The rearrangement joins TRBV6-1 to TRBJ1-2; D gene uncertain. The germline gives CDR1 MNHNS, CDR2 SASEGT. The CDR3 runs to 12 residues. Trimming removed 6 bases at V and 5 bases at J, with 10 bases between. The CDR3 loop reads CASRDQWYGYTF. The CDR3 DNA follows: TGTGCCAGCAGGGACCAGTGGTATGGCTACACCTTC.

The J gene is TRBJ1-1, the V gene TRBV7-9, with D perhaps TRBD1 (5 bases). Trimming pared 4 bases from V and 10 bases from J, leaving 19 bases between. The CDR3 runs to 14 residues. Per the germline V gene, CDR1 is SEHNR and CDR2 is FQNEAQ (reference sequence). CDR3 protein: CASSSGTGPRRAFF. The CDR3 DNA is TGTGCCAGCAGCTCAGGTACAGGTCCTAGGCGAGCTTTCTTT. Together with reference TRBV7-9 and TRBJ1-1, the CDR3 gives the full variable domain: DTGVSQNPRHKITKRGQNVTFRCDPISEHNRLYWYRQTLGQGPEFLTYFQNEAQLEKSRLLSDRFSAERPKGSFSTLEIQRTEQGDSAMYLCASSSGTGPRRAFFGQGTRLTVV.

The V call is TRBV27, the J call TRBJ2-5; D is ambiguous. Germline CDR1 reads MNHEY; CDR2 reads SMNVEV (reference sequence). The CDR3 extends over 13 amino acids. The V gene lost 6 bases and the J gene lost 2 bases, with 10 bases spanning the gap. The CDR3 spells CASRYRFQETQYF. CDR3 coding DNA: TGTGCCAGCAGGTACCGATTTCAAGAGACCCAGTACTTC.

The chain couples TRBV10-3 to TRBJ2-3, with D hard to call. Trimming removed 0 bases from V and 8 bases from J, with 15 bases in between. The CDR3 spans 15 residues. Germline V gene lookup returns CDR1 ENHRY and CDR2 SYGVKD. The CDR3 DNA sequence: TGTGCCATCAGTGAGTCGGGGATAGCCCAAAGTACGCAGTATTTT. Protein product: CAISESGIAQSTQYF.

The chain carries TRBV7-8 and TRBJ1-2; a possible D gene is TRBD1 (5 bases). This CDR3 spans 15 amino acids. Trimming took 1 base from V and 3 from J, leaving 12 bases between them. Germline assignment: CDR1 SGHVS and CDR2 FQNEAQ. The CDR3 loop reads CASSLVGGEDYGYTF. CDR3 nucleotides: TGTGCCAGCAGCTTAGTCGGAGGGGAGGACTATGGCTACACCTTC.

The chain joins TRBV25-1 to TRBJ2-2, with TRBD2 matching over 13 bases. The germline CDR1 and CDR2 sequences are MGHDK and SYGVNS. V shed 4 bases and J 7 bases; nucleotides not matched to a gene: 6. This CDR3 is built from 16 residues. CDR3 sequence: CASSGLAGGSFGELFF. As DNA, the CDR3 is TGTGCCAGCAGTGGACTAGCGGGAGGCTCCTTCGGGGAGCTGTTTTTT.

The rearrangement joins TRBV5-1 to TRBJ2-7; the match to TRBD2 covers 7 bases. Germline loops: CDR1 SGHRS, CDR2 YFSETQ. CDR3 size: 14 residues. The ends lost 2 bases at V and 6 bases at J; junction bases unmatched: 8. The CDR3, as DNA: TGCGCCAGCAGCTTCGGGGACTACTCCGGCGAGCAGTACTTC. Its protein product is CASSFGDYSGEQYF.

This rearrangement joins TRBV5-1 to TRBJ1-4; D ambiguous. CDR1 SGHRS and CDR2 YFSETQ come from the germline V gene. The length of the CDR3 is 16 residues. Trimming left V 4 bases short and J 8 bases short, with 21 bases between. CDR3: CASSIGTAKVAEKLFF. CDR3 in DNA: TGCGCCAGCAGCATAGGAACCGCTAAGGTCGCGGAAAAACTGTTTTTT.

This chain joins TRBV5-3 and TRBJ2-7; D tentatively reads TRBD1 or TRBD2 (5 bases each). TRBV5-3 is sorted into the ORF group, with uncertain function. The CDR3 length is 14 residues. The V and J ends lost 10 bases and 1 base respectively, with 18 bases between them. In DNA, the CDR3 is TGTGCCGGCTGCCGGGGCCACCATTCCTACGAGCAGTACTTC. Residues: CAGCRGHHSYEQYF.

The chain recombines TRBV5-1 with TRBJ2-7; D is perhaps TRBD1 (6 bases). Per germline, CDR1 SGHRS and CDR2 YFSETQ. Trimming took 4 bases from V and 4 from J, leaving 21 bases between them. The CDR3 has 16 residues. CDR3 protein: CASSKDRDTSFYEQYF. DNA of the CDR3: TGCGCCAGCAGCAAAGACCGGGACACTTCTTTTTACGAGCAGTACTTC. Variable domain in full (rest from reference TRBV5-1 and TRBJ2-7): KAGVTQTPRYLIKTRGQQVTLSCSPISGHRSVSWYQQTPGQGLQFLFEYFSETQRNKGNFPGRFSGRQFSNSRSEMNVSTLELGDSALYLCASSKDRDTSFYEQYFGPGTRLTVT.

On this clone: Other DNA sequences in the sample encode the same CDR3. This rearrangement joins TRBV18 to TRBJ2-7; D is uncertain. CDR3 size: 13 residues. Looked up from germline, CDR1 is KGHSH and CDR2 is LQKENI. Trimming stripped 3 bases from V and 3 bases from J, with 9 bases between. The CDR3, as DNA: TGTGCCAGCTCACCCCGGACCGTCTACGAGCAGTACTTC. It translates to CASSPRTVYEQYF. The entire variable domain, with the rest obtained from reference TRBV18 and TRBJ2-7, is as follows: NAGVMQNPRHLVRRRGQEARLRCSPMKGHSHVYWYRQLPEEGLKFMVYLQKENIIDESGMPKERFSAEFPKEGPSILRIQQVVRGDSAAYFCASSPRTVYEQYFGPGTRLTVT.

The chain has TRBV5-1 and TRBJ1-5, with D tentatively TRBD1 (6 bases). The length of the CDR3 is 13 residues. The V end was cut by 5 bases, the J end by 5 bases, with 11 bases between. The germline V gene has CDR1 SGHRS and CDR2 YFSETQ. CDR3 sequence: CASRPGEDQPQHF. The CDR3 DNA sequence: TGCGCCAGCAGGCCAGGGGAGGATCAGCCCCAGCATTTT.

The rearrangement joins TRBV5-6 to TRBJ2-7; 9 bases are shared with TRBD1. The CDR3 spans 16 residues. Germline V gives CDR1 SGHDT, CDR2 YYEEEE. The V gene end was trimmed by 4 bases and the J gene end by 2 bases; junction bases not matched to a gene: 10. This CDR3 reads CASSAGTGSGAYEQYF. The CDR3 region has the DNA TGTGCCAGCAGCGCCGGGACAGGGAGTGGGGCCTACGAGCAGTACTTC.